This T cell receptor (beta chain) originates from a study of PD-1 blockade in classical Hodgkin lymphoma. As concerns this clone: The sample contains more than one DNA sequence encoding this CDR3.

The CDR3 is 15 residues long. Germline V gives CDR1 SNHLY, CDR2 FYNNEI. V shed 6 bases and J 1 base; nucleotides not matched to a gene: 3. Sequenced by immunoSEQ multiplex PCR; TCRdb stores in-frame clones only, minus some. The sample lists 110,000 or so clones, roughly nine tenths occurring once. All patients relapsed after autologous stem cell transplantation, and brentuximab vedotin exposure varied. Classification of best responses gave complete response, partial response or progressive disease. The source was peripheral blood mononuclear cells (PBMCs), collected before the second cycle of nivolumab. This sequence was found in a human donor with classical Hodgkin lymphoma. The chain uses TRBV2 and TRBJ1-5; 10 bases are a match to TRBD1. CDR3 sequence: CASSGDRGSNQPQHF. DNA for the CDR3: TGTGCCAGCAGCGGGGACAGGGGAAGCAATCAGCCCCAGCATTTT.